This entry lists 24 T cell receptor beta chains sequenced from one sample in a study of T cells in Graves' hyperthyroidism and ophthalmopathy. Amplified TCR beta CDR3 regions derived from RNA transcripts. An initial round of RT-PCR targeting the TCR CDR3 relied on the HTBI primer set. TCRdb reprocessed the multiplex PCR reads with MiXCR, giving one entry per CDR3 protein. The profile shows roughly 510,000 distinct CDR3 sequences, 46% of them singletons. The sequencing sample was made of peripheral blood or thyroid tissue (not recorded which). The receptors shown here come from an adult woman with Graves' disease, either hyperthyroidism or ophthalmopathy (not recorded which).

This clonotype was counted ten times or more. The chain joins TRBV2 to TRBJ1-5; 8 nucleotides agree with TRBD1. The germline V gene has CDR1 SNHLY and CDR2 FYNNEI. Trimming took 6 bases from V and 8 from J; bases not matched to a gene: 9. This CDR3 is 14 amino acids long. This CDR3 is CASRERTGSEPQHF. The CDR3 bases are TGTGCCAGCAGAGAGCGGACAGGGTCGGAGCCCCAGCATTTT.

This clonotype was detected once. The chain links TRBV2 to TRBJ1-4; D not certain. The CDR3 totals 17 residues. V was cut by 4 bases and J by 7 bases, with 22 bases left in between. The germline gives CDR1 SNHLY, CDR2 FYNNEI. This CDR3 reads CASSVKNWGGKGEKLFF. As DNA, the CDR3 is TGTGCCAGCAGTGTCAAGAACTGGGGAGGAAAGGGTGAAAAACTGTTTTTT.

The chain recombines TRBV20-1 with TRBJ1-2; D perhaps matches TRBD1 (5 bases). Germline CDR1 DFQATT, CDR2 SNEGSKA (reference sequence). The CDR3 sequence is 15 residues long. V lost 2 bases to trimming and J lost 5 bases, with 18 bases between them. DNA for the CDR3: TGCAGTGCTAGACGACCTCGGCAGGGTGAGTATGGCTACACCTTC. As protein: CSARRPRQGEYGYTF.

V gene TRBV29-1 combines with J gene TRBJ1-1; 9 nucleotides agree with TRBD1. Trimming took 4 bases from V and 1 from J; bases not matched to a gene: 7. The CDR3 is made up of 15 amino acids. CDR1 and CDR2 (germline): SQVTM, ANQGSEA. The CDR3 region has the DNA TGCAGCGTTGGGGACAGGGCGGTCAAGAACACTGAAGCTTTCTTT. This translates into CSVGDRAVKNTEAFF.

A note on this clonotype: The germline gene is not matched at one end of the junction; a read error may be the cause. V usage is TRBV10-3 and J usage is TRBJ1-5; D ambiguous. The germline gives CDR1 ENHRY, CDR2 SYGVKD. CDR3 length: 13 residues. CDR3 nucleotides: TGTGCCATCAGTCCCAGAAGCAGTCAGCCCCAGCACTTT. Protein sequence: CAISPRSSQPQHF.

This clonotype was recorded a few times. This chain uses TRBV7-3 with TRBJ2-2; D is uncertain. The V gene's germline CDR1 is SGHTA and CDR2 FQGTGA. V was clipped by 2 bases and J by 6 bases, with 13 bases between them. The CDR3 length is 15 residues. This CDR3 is CASSLFDSGPGELFF. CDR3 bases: TGTGCCAGCAGCTTATTCGACTCGGGCCCCGGGGAGCTGTTTTTT.

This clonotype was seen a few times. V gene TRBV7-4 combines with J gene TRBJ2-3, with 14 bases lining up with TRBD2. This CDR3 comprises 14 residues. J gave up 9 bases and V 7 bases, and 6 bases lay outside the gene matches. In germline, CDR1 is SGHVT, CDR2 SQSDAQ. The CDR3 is CASTAGLAGETQYF. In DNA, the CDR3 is TGTGCCAGCACCGCGGGACTAGCGGGAGAAACGCAGTATTTT. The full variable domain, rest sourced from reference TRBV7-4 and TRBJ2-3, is GAGVSQSPRYKVAKRGRDVALRCDSISGHVTLYWYRQTLGQGSEVLTYSQSDAQRDKSGRPSGRFSAERPERSVSTLKIQRTEQGDSAVYLCASTAGLAGETQYFGPGTRLTVL.

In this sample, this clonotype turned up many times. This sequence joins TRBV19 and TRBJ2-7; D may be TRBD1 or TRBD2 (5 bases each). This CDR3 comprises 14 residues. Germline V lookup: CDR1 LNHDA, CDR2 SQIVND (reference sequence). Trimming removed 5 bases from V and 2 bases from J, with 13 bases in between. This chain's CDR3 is CASSPGAGPYEQYF. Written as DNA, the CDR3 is TGTGCCAGTAGTCCCGGGGCGGGCCCCTACGAGCAGTACTTC.

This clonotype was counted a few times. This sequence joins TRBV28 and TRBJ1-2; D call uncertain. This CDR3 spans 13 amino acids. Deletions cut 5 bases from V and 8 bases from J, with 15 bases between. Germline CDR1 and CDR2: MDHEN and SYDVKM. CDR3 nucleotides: TGTGCCAGCAGTCTACGGCAGCTCTGGGGCTACACCTTC. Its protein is CASSLRQLWGYTF.

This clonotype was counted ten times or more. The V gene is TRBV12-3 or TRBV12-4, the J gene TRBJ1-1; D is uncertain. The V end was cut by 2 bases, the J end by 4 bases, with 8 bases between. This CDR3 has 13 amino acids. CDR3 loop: CASSLTVGTEAFF. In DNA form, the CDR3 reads TGTGCCAGCAGTTTAACGGTGGGCACTGAAGCTTTCTTT.

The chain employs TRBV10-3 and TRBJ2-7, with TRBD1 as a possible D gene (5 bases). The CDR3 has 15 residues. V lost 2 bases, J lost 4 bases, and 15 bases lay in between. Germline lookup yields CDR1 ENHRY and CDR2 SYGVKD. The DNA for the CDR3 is TGTGCCATCAGTGAGCGAGGCAGGGCCGATTACGAGCAGTACTTC. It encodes CAISERGRADYEQYF.

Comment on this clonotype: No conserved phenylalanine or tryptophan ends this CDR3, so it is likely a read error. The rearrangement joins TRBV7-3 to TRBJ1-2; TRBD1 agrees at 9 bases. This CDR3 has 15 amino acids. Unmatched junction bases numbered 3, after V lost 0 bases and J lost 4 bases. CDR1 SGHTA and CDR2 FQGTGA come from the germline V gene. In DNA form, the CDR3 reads TGTGCCAGCAGCTTAACGGGGACAGGGAGCTATGGCTACACCTCC. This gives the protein CASSLTGTGSYGYTS.

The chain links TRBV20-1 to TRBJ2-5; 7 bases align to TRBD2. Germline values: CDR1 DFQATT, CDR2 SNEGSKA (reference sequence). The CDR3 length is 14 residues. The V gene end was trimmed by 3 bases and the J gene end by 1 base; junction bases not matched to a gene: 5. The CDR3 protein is CSASSGTTQETQYF. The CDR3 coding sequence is TGCAGTGCTAGTTCCGGGACTACCCAAGAGACCCAGTACTTC.

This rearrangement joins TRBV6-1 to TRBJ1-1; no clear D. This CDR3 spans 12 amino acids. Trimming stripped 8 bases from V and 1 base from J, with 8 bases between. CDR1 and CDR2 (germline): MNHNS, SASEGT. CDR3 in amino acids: CASENRNTEAFF. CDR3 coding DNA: TGTGCCAGCGAGAATAGGAACACTGAAGCTTTCTTT.

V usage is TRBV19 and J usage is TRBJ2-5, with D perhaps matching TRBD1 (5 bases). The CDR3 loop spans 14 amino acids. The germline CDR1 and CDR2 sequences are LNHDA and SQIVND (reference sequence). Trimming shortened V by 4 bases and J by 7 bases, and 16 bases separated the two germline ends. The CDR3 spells CASSNTGRAGTQYF. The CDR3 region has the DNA TGTGCCAGTAGTAATACAGGCCGGGCTGGGACCCAGTACTTC.

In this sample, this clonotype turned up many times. The CDR3 here is CASSLATATNYGYTF. CDR3 in DNA: TGCGCCAGCAGCTTGGCCACAGCAACTAACTATGGCTACACCTTC. This chain connects TRBV5-1 to TRBJ1-2; D unclear. This CDR3 is built from 15 residues. Germline V gene sequence: CDR1 SGHRS, CDR2 YFSETQ. The V and J ends lost 0 bases and 0 bases respectively, with 9 bases between them.

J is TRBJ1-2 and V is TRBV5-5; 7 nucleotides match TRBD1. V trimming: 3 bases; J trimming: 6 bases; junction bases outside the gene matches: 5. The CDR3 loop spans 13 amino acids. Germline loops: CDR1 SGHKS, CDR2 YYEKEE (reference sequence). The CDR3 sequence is CASSSGDSHGYTF. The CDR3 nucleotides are TGTGCCAGCAGCTCCGGGGACAGCCATGGCTACACCTTC.

The DNA for the CDR3 is TGTGCCACCGACAGGGGGCCAAGGAGCACTGAAGCTTTCTTT. Protein: CATDRGPRSTEAFF. The rearrangement links TRBV15 to TRBJ1-1; 10 bases align to TRBD1. The CDR3 is made up of 14 amino acids. J was trimmed by 4 bases and V by 8 bases; bases with no gene match: 7. Germline CDR1 reads LNHNV; CDR2 reads YYDKDF (reference sequence).

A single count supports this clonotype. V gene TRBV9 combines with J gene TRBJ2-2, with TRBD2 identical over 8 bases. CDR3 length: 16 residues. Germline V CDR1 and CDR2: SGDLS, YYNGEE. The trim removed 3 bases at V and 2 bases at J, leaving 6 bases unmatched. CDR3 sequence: CASSGKRELNTGELFF. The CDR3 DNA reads TGTGCCAGCAGCGGAAAGCGGGAGCTAAACACCGGGGAGCTGTTTTTT.

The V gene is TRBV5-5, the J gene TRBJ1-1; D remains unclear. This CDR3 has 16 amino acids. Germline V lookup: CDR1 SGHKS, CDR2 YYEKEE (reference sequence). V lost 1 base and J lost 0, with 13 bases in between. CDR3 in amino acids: CASSLYGVGMNTEAFF. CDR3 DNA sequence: TGTGCCAGCAGCTTGTATGGGGTGGGGATGAACACTGAAGCTTTCTTT.

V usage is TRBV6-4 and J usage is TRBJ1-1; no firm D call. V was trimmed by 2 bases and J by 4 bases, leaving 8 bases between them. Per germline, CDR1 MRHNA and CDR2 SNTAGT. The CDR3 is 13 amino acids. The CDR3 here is CASSDTPTTEAFF. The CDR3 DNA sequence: TGTGCCAGCAGTGACACCCCAACCACTGAAGCTTTCTTT.

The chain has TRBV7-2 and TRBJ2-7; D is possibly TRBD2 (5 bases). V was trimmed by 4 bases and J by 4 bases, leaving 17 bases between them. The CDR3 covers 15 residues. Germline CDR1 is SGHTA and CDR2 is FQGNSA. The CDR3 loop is CASSSPVGRAYEQYF. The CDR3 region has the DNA TGTGCCAGCAGCTCTCCCGTGGGGAGAGCTTACGAGCAGTACTTC.

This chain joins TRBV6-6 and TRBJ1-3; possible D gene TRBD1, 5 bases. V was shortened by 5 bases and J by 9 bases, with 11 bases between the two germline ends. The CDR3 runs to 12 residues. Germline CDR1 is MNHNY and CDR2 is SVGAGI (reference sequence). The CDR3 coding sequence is TGTGCCAGCAGTCGGGACGGGGGCACCATATATTTT. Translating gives CASSRDGGTIYF.

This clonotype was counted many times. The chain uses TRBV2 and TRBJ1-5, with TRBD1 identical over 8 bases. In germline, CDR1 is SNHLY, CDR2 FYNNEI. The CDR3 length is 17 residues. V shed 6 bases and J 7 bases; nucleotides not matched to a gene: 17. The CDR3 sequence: CASSGGEGQGAYQPQHF. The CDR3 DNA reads TGTGCCAGCAGCGGTGGAGAGGGGCAGGGGGCATACCAGCCCCAGCATTTT.